Here is one T cell receptor (beta chain) with its context. The data stem from a study of control samples from healthy donors and cancer patients. Only in-frame clones appear in the TCRdb table, and some are missing; sequencing was by immunoSEQ multiplex PCR. The data hold around 93,000 clones, with about 91% observed a single time. Sample: blood. The receptor was isolated from a young man in good health.

DNA for the CDR3: TGCGCCAGCAGCTTTAGCGGGAGGGCCGTAGATACGCAGTATTTT. This codes for CASSFSGRAVDTQYF. V and J are TRBV5-1 and TRBJ2-3; 11 bases map to TRBD2. CDR1 and CDR2 from the germline V gene are SGHRS and YFSETQ. There are 15 residues in the CDR3. After removal of 2 bases from V and 5 bases from J, the junction contained 4 bases not matched to a gene.